One T cell receptor (beta chain) is described in this entry. The antigen is undetermined. This sample stems from a study of beta chain features in type 1 diabetes. Study-wide results and limits: The question left open here concerned HLA type influencing TCRB rearrangement. Moderate but significant shortening of TCRB CDR3s was recorded in all four CD4+ subsets from Type 1 diabetes patients.

The V end was cut by 5 bases, the J end by 2 bases, with 4 bases between. CDR1 SGHTA and CDR2 FQGTGA come from the germline V gene. CDR3 size: 13 residues. Expressed TCRB transcripts were sequenced because the entire RNA isolate underwent reverse transcription. Libraries were prepared by immunoSEQ multiplex PCR; TCRdb keeps only in-frame clonotypes and omits some of them. The data contain roughly 220,000 clones, roughly 17% of them singletons. Material for sequencing was naive CD4+ T cells from blood. The chain is built from TRBV7-3 and TRBJ2-6, with D unclear. The source is a man aged 25-45 years with type 1 diabetes. The CDR3 nucleotides read TGTGCCAGCAGCCGTCCTGGGGCCAACGTCCTGACTTTC. Encoded protein: CASSRPGANVLTF.